Each of the 4 T cell receptor beta chains below was sequenced from the same sample in a study of blood T cell repertoires in COVID-19. This table comes from immunoSEQ multiplex PCR, and its TCRdb copy is limited to in-frame clones, with some not included. This sample carries 130,000 to 150,000 clones, approximately 87% of them seen once, and the ten largest clones take over 8.5%. Sequenced: peripheral blood. The receptors shown here come from a woman between 45 and 65 years old with active or convalescent COVID-19.

The V call is TRBV12-5, the J call TRBJ2-1; 9 bases map to TRBD2. Germline loops: CDR1 LGHNT, CDR2 FRNRAP. The CDR3 extends over 19 amino acids. Trimming took 2 bases from V and 2 from J; bases not matched to a gene: 13. This CDR3 is CASGLLLAGGSFAYNEQFF. The CDR3 DNA reads as TGTGCTAGTGGTTTGTTGTTGGCGGGGGGGTCCTTTGCCTACAATGAGCAGTTCTTC.

The CDR3 spells CASSLGGSEQFF. The DNA of the CDR3 is TGTGCCAGCAGCTTGGGGGGGAGTGAGCAGTTCTTC. The chain carries TRBV7-9 and TRBJ2-1, with TRBD2 matching 7 bases. Germline trimming cut 3 bases from V and 9 bases from J; bases unmatched to any gene: 2. The CDR3 runs 12 residues. The germline CDR1 and CDR2 sequences are SEHNR and FQNEAQ (reference sequence).

This sequence joins TRBV7-3 and TRBJ1-2, with 7 bases matching TRBD1. The CDR3 is made up of 15 amino acids. V was pared by 5 bases and J by 8 bases, with 14 bases of the junction left unmatched. From germline, CDR1 is SGHTA and CDR2 FQGTGA. The CDR3 sequence: CASSIKGAAWEGYTF. The CDR3 nucleotides read TGTGCCAGCAGCATTAAGGGGGCGGCGTGGGAAGGCTACACCTTC. The variable domain in full, with the rest retrieved from reference TRBV7-3 and TRBJ1-2, is GAGVSQTPSNKVTEKGKYVELRCDPISGHTALYWYRQSLGQGPEFLIYFQGTGAADDSGLPNDRFFAVRPEGSVSTLKIQRTERGDSAVYLCASSIKGAAWEGYTFGSGTRLTVV.

The chain combines TRBV28 with TRBJ2-7; a possible D gene is TRBD1 (6 bases). The ends were cut back, 4 bases at V and 2 bases at J, with 21 bases in the middle. Germline V gene data show CDR1 as MDHEN and CDR2 as SYDVKM. CDR3 length: 17 amino acids. CDR3 DNA sequence: TGTGCCAGCAGTTCAGACATCAGACAGGCCCATCCCTACGAGCAGTACTTC. As protein: CASSSDIRQAHPYEQYF.